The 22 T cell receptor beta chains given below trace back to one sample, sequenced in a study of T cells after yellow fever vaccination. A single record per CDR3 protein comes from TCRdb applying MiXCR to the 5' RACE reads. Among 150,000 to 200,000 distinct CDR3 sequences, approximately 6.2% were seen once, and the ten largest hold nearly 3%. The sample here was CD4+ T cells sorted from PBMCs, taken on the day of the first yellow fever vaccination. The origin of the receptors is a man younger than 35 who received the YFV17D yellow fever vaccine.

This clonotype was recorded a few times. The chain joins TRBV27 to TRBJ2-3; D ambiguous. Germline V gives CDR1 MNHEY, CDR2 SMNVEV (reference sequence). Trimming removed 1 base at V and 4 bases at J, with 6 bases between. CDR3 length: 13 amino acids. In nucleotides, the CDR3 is TGTGCCAGCAGTTTATTTTTCGCAGATACGCAGTATTTT. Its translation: CASSLFFADTQYF.

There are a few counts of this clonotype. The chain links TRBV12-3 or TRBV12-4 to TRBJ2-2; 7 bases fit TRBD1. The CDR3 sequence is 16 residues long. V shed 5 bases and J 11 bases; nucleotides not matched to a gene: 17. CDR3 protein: CASSPGTDGTGVELFF. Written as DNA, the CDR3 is TGTGCCAGCAGTCCGGGGACAGACGGAACAGGCGTCGAGCTGTTTTTT.

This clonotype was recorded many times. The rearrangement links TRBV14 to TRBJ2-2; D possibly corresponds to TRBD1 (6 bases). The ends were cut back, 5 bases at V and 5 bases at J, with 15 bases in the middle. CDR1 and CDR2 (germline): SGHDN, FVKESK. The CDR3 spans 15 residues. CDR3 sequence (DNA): TGTGCCAGCAGCAGATACAGGGTTTGGACCGGGGAGCTGTTTTTT. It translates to CASSRYRVWTGELFF.

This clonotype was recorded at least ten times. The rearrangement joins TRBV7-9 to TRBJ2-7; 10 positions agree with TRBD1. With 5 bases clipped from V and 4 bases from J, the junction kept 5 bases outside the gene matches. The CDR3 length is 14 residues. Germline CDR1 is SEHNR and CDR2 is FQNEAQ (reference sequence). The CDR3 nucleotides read TGTGCCAGCAGCCTGGACAGGGGGGAGTACGAGCAGTACGTC. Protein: CASSLDRGEYEQYV.

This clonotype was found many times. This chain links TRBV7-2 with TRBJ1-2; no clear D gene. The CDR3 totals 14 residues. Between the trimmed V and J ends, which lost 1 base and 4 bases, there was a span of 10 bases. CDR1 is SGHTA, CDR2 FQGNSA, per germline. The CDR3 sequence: CASSLGGRFYGYTF. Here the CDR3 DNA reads TGTGCCAGCAGCTTAGGTGGCAGGTTCTATGGCTACACCTTC.

The CDR3 protein is CSATPRTYYSNQPQHF. In DNA, the CDR3 is TGCAGTGCTACCCCGCGGACCTATTATAGCAATCAGCCCCAGCATTTT. The V call is TRBV20-1, the J call TRBJ1-5; the D is unclear. The germline V and J ends were trimmed by 4 bases and 0 bases, with 16 bases remaining between them. The germline gives CDR1 DFQATT, CDR2 SNEGSKA (reference sequence). CDR3 length: 16 amino acids.

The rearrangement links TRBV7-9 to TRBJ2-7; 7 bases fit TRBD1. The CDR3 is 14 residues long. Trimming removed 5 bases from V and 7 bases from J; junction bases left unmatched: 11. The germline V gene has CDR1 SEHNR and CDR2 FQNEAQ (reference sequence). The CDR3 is CASSPQAGGHEQYF. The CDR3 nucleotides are TGTGCCAGCAGCCCCCAGGCAGGGGGACATGAGCAGTACTTC.

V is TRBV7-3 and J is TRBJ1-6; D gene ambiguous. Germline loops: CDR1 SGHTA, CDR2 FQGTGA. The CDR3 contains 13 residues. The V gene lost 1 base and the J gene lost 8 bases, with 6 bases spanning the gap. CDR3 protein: CASSLSPDSPLHF. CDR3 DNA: TGTGCCAGCAGCTTAAGTCCCGATTCACCCCTCCACTTT.

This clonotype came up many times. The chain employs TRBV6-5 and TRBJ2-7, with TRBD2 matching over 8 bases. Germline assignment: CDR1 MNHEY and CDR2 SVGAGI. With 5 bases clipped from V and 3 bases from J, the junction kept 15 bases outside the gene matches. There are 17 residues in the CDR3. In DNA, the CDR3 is TGTGCCAGCAGTCGTCGAACCGGGGGGGCCGAGGACTACGAGCAGTACTTC. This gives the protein CASSRRTGGAEDYEQYF.

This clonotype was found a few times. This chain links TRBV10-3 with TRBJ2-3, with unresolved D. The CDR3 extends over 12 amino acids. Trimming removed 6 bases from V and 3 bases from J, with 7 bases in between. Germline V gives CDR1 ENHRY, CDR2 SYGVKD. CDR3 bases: TGTGCCATCAGGCCGGAAACAGATACGCAGTATTTT. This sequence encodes CAIRPETDTQYF.

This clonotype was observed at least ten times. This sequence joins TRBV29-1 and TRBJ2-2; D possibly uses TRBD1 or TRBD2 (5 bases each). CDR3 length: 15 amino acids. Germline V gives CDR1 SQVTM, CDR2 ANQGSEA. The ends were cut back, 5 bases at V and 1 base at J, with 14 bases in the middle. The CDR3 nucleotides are TGCAGCGTTCGTTTCGGGGCACTGAACACCGGGGAGCTGTTTTTT. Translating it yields CSVRFGALNTGELFF.

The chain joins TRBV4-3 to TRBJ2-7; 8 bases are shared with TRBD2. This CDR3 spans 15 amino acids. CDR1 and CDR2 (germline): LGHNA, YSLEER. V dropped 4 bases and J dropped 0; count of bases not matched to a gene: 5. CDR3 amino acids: CASSRGLADSYEQYF. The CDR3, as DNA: TGCGCCAGCAGCCGAGGACTAGCCGACTCCTACGAGCAGTACTTC.

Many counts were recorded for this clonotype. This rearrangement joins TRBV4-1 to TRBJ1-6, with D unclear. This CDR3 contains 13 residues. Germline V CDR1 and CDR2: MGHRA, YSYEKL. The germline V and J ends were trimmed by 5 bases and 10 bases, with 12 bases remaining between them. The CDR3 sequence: CASSSGPDSPLHF. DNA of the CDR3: TGCGCCAGCAGCAGCGGTCCAGACTCACCCCTCCACTTT.

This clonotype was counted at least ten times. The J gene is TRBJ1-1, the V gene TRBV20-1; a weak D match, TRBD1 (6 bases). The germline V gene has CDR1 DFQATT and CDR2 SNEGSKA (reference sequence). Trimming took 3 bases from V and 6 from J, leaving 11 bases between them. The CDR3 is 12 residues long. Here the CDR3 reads CSARGTGPEAFF. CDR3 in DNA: TGCAGTGCTAGGGGAACAGGGCCTGAAGCTTTCTTT.

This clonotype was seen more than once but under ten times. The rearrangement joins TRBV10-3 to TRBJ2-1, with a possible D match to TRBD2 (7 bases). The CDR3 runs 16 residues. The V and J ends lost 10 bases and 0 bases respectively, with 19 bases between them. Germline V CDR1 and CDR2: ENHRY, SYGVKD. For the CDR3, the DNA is TGTGCCACCTCCCGGGGAGGGGGGAGCTCCTACAATGAGCAGTTCTTC. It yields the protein CATSRGGGSSYNEQFF.

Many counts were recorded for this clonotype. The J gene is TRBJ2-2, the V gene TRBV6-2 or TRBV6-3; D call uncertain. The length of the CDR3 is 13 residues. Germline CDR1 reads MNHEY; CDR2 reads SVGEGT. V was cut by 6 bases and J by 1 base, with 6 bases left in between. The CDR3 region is CASSWGNTGELFF. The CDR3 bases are TGTGCCAGCAGCTGGGGGAACACCGGGGAGCTGTTTTTT.

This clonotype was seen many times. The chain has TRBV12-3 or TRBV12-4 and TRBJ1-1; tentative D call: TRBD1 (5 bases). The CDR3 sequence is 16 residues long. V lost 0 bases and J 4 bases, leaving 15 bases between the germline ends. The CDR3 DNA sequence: TGTGCCAGCAGTTTAGCGCTTCCAGGGAAGGGCACTGAAGCTTTCTTT. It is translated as CASSLALPGKGTEAFF.

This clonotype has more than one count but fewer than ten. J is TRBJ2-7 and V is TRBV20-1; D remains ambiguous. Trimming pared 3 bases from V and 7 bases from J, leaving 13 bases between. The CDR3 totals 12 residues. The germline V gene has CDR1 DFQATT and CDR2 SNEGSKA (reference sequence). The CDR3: CSARVSSLEQYF. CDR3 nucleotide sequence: TGCAGTGCTAGGGTCTCGAGTCTGGAGCAGTACTTC.

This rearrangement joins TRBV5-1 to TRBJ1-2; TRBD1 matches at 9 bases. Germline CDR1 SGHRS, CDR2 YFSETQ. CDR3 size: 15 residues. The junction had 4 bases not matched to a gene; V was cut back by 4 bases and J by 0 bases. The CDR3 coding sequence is TGCGCCAGCAGCCCGGGACAGGGAACTAACTATGGCTACACCTTC. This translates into CASSPGQGTNYGYTF. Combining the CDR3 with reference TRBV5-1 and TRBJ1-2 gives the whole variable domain KAGVTQTPRYLIKTRGQQVTLSCSPISGHRSVSWYQQTPGQGLQFLFEYFSETQRNKGNFPGRFSGRQFSNSRSEMNVSTLELGDSALYLCASSPGQGTNYGYTFGSGTRLTVV.

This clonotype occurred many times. This CDR3 reads CASSQIRGTEAFF. The CDR3 DNA follows: TGCGCCAGCAGCCAGATTCGTGGCACTGAAGCTTTCTTT. The chain joins TRBV4-3 to TRBJ1-1; D gene uncertain. The germline V and J ends were trimmed by 3 bases and 4 bases, with 9 bases remaining between them. CDR1 and CDR2 from the germline V gene are LGHNA and YSLEER. The CDR3 is made up of 13 amino acids.

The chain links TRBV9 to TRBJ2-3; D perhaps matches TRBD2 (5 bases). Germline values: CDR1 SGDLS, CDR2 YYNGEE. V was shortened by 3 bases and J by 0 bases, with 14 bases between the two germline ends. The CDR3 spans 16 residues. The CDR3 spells CASSATLAYSTDTQYF. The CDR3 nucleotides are TGTGCCAGCAGCGCAACCCTAGCTTATAGCACAGATACGCAGTATTTT. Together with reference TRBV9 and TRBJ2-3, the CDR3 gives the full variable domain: DSGVTQTPKHLITATGQRVTLRCSPRSGDLSVYWYQQSLDQGLQFLIQYYNGEERAKGNILERFSAQQFPDLHSELNLSSLELGDSALYFCASSATLAYSTDTQYFGPGTRLTVL.

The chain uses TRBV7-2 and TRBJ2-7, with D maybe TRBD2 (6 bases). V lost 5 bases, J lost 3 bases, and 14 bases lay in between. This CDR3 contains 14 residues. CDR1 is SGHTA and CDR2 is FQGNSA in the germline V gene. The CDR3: CASSATGGSYEQYV. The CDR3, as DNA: TGTGCCAGCAGCGCTACTGGGGGGAGCTACGAGCAGTACGTC.